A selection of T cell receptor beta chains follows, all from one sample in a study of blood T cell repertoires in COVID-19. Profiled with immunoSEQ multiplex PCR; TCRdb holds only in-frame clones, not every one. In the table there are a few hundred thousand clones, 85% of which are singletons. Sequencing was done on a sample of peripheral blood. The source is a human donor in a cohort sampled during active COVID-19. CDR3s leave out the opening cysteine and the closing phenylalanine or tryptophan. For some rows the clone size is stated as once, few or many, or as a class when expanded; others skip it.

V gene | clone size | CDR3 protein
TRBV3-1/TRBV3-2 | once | ASALAGVNEQY
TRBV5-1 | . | ASSPGERGYPVDTQY
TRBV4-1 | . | ASSPGLAGGPGEQF
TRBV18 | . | ASSRLDSLYGEQY
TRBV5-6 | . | ASSLRQENNFDYGYT
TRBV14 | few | ASSQLTGYPNNSPLH
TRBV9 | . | ASSVGDRPTEAF
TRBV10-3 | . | AISESGGLNTEAF
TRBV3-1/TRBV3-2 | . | ASSQGESGRHNYGYT
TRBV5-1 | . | ASSLLAGGNTDTQY
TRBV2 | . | ASIRTGSYEQY
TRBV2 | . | ASSGSGGNTGELF
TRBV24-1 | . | ATSDSIFRDRGSYT
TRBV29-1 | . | SVGTPGQAYYNEQF
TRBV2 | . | ASSSDGSGANVLT
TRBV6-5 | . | ASSTDRTSPLH
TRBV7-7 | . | ASSPLAVSTDTQY
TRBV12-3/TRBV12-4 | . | ASSQGSYEQY
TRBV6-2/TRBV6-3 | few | ASSPRRDTSYEQY
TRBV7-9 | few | ASSERGQGVYGYT
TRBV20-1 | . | SASIGHMNTEAF
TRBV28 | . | ASSLIYNEQF